This record looks at one T cell receptor (beta chain) sequence and its context. The germline gene is not matched at one end of the junction; a read error may be the cause. Germline V gene data show CDR1 as SGHTA and CDR2 as FQGNSA. The CDR3 runs to 15 residues. Original processing notes: Reference gene primer amplification yielded estimated nucleated cell counts. Here immunoSEQ multiplex PCR was the method, and the copy in TCRdb shows in-frame clones only, minus some. From that table come the V and J calls and clone size; the DNA was used to work out D and trimming. The sample consists of about 200,000 clones, approximately 79% of them appearing once. This entry comes from a study of blood T cell repertoires in COVID-19. Study-level information: The samples span acute and convalescent COVID-19 from the United States, Italy and Spain. The cDNA or gDNA used as material had been derived from T cells, B-cell-depleted T cells, or PBMCs.

Sequences were obtained from peripheral blood. V is TRBV7-2 and J is TRBJ2-7, with 8 bases matching TRBD2. The TCR was taken from a human donor in a cohort sampled during active COVID-19. The DNA of the CDR3 is TGTGCCAGCAGCGGTAGTCTAGCGGGCTCCCACGAGCAGTACTTC. Translation gives CASSGSLAGSHEQYF.